This is a list of T cell receptor beta chains from one sample in a study of OX40 agonist ivuxolimab in advanced cancers. The protocol was immunoSEQ multiplex PCR, while the TCRdb copy is restricted to in-frame clones and leaves out a portion. Here the sample spans about 69,000 clones, about 84% being singletons. The sequenced sample was CD4+ or CD8+ T cells sorted from blood, obtained in a trial of the OX40 agonist ivuxolimab. The source is an adult with an advanced solid tumor such as melanoma, head and neck, liver or kidney cancer. Each CDR3 is given with its conserved first and last residue. A D gene is named only where the DNA matches it firmly. Clone size is shown for a subset of rows, as once, few, many or a class of expanded clone.

j_call,d_call,v_call,clone_size,cdr3_aa,cdr3_nt
TRBJ2-2,-,TRBV19,-,CASSIERGGNTGELFF,TGTGCCAGTAGTATAGAAAGGGGTGGGAACACCGGGGAGCTGTTTTTT
TRBJ1-5,TRBD1,TRBV27,few,CASRGGTANQPQHF,TGTGCCAGCAGGGGCGGGACAGCGAATCAGCCCCAGCATTTT
TRBJ2-5,-,TRBV10-3,-,CAISESPPYQETQYF,TGTGCCATCAGTGAGTCGCCTCCGTACCAAGAGACCCAGTACTTC
TRBJ2-5,TRBD1,TRBV5-8,-,CASSPGTGYYQETQYF,TGTGCCAGCAGCCCCGGGACAGGCTACTACCAAGAGACCCAGTACTTC
TRBJ1-2,TRBD1,TRBV7-2,-,CASSSDRGRVFGYTF,TGTGCCAGCAGCTCCGACAGGGGGCGGGTTTTTGGCTACACCTTC
TRBJ2-2,-,TRBV7-9,once,CASSPRPNTGELFF,TGTGCCAGCAGCCCTCGGCCGAACACCGGGGAGCTGTTTTTT
TRBJ1-5,-,TRBV19,-,CASSITPYQPQHF,TGTGCCAGTAGTATAACCCCGTATCAGCCCCAGCATTTT
TRBJ1-2,-,TRBV2,-,CASTGGPYGYTF,TGTGCCAGCACCGGAGGGCCCTATGGCTACACCTTC
TRBJ1-2,-,TRBV28,-,CASRLKAQNNYGYTF,TGTGCCAGCAGACTAAAAGCTCAGAATAACTATGGCTACACCTTC
TRBJ1-2,TRBD1,TRBV12-5,once,CASGDGPTGLYGYTF,TGTGCTAGTGGTGACGGGCCGACAGGGCTCTATGGCTACACCTTC
TRBJ2-6,-,TRBV5-4,-,CASTTWANVLTF,TGTGCCAGCACCACCTGGGCCAACGTCCTGACTTTC
TRBJ1-2,-,TRBV7-8,-,CASSLTAEANYGYTF,TGTGCCAGCAGCTTGACAGCCGAAGCTAACTATGGCTACACCTTC
TRBJ2-7,-,TRBV5-1,few,CASSLNPRADEQYF,TGCGCCAGCAGCTTGAATCCCCGGGCGGACGAGCAGTACTTC
TRBJ1-1,-,TRBV6-5,-,CASRRQWNTEAFF,TGTGCCAGCAGGAGACAGTGGAACACTGAAGCTTTCTTT
TRBJ2-3,-,TRBV5-1,-,CASSLGVDTQYF,TGCGCCAGCAGCTTGGGTGTAGATACGCAGTATTTT
TRBJ2-7,-,TRBV10-3,-,CAISESPRGGPYEQYF,TGTGCCATCAGTGAGTCTCCGAGAGGTGGGCCCTACGAGCAGTACTTC
TRBJ1-2,-,TRBV6-1,-,CASSARGYGYTF,TGTGCCAGCAGTGCCAGGGGCTATGGCTACACCTTC
TRBJ2-7,TRBD2,TRBV15,-,CATSSGTSGRREQYF,TGTGCCACCAGTAGTGGGACTAGCGGGAGACGCGAGCAGTACTTC
TRBJ2-7,-,TRBV11-3,-,CASSLALRGEQYF,TGTGCCAGCAGCTTAGCCCTCCGGGGCGAGCAGTACTTC
TRBJ1-1,-,TRBV7-8,-,CASSFLEDPNTEAFF,TGTGCCAGCAGCTTCTTGGAGGACCCGAACACTGAAGCTTTCTTT
TRBJ2-2,-,TRBV15,-,CATSKGGGGDGELFF,TGTGCCACCAGCAAAGGAGGGGGCGGGGACGGGGAGCTGTTTTTT
TRBJ1-1,TRBD1,TRBV2,-,CASRTDRATEAFF,TGTGCCAGCAGGACCGACAGGGCCACTGAAGCTTTCTTT
TRBJ2-7,TRBD2,TRBV7-2,-,CASSLGAGGRPSYEQYF,TGTGCCAGCAGCTTAGGGGCGGGAGGGCGACCCTCCTACGAGCAGTACTTC
TRBJ2-7,-,TRBV11-3,once,CASSLESGTSYEQYF,TGTGCCAGCAGCTTAGAATCGGGGACCTCCTACGAGCAGTACTTC
TRBJ2-7,-,TRBV7-9,-,CASSLGGTSYEQYF,TGTGCCAGCAGCTTAGGGGGGACCTCCTACGAGCAGTACTTC
TRBJ1-4,-,TRBV5-1,-,CASSLQFATNEKLFF,TGCGCCAGCAGCTTGCAGTTTGCAACTAATGAAAAACTGTTTTTT
TRBJ2-5,-,TRBV7-9,-,CASSPQRTVGETQYF,TGTGCCAGCAGCCCACAGCGGACAGTGGGAGAGACCCAGTACTTC
TRBJ1-5,-,TRBV28,-,CASSFSSGRQPQHF,TGTGCCAGCAGTTTCTCATCGGGGCGTCAGCCCCAGCATTTT